The T cell receptor (beta chain) under discussion was sequenced for a study of T-cell memory formation after mild COVID-19. Study findings and constraints: Clones which contracted sat mainly in CM and EM if CD4+, and in EMRA if CD8+.

The CDR3 loop spans 17 amino acids. Trimming shortened V by 1 base and J by 4 bases, and 14 bases separated the two germline ends. The germline CDR1 and CDR2 sequences are MGHRA and YSYEKL. Remarks on this clonotype: Antigen specificity is unknown.

TCRdb analysed the 5' RACE reads with MiXCR anew, one entry per CDR3 protein. The repertoire has about 250,000 distinct CDR3 sequences, roughly 14% of them found once; the top ten carry under 2.5%. The TCR originated in an adult woman who had mild COVID-19 (a few samples of this study predate the infection). Cell type and time point are not known. The sample taken for sequencing was PBMCs or a T cell subset sorted from them (not recorded which). The chain is built from TRBV4-1 and TRBJ1-6; tentatively, D is TRBD1 (5 bases). CDR3 in DNA: TGCGCCAGCAGCCAAGTCAATACAGGCGCTTATAATTCACCCCTCCACTTT. It translates to CASSQVNTGAYNSPLHF.